This T cell receptor (beta chain) comes out of a study of blood T cell repertoires in COVID-19. Turning to the study itself: COVID-19 samples, acute and convalescent, were from the United States, Italy and Spain. Sources were T cells, B-cell-depleted T cells, or PBMCs; the material itself was cDNA or gDNA.

Trimming took off 0 bases at V and 9 bases at J, with 10 bases between the two ends. CDR3 size: 13 residues. Germline loops: CDR1 SGHDT, CDR2 YYEEEE. As processed by the authors: The authors estimated nucleated cell counts from reference gene primer amplification. Assay: immunoSEQ multiplex PCR; the TCRdb copy retains only in-frame clones and omits some. The DNA gave D and trimming, while V, J and clone size come from that table. The sample lists some 120,000 clones, around four fifths seen once, with 7.5% in the top ten. The clonotype comes from a man in his 70s with active or convalescent COVID-19. The rearrangement links TRBV5-6 to TRBJ2-1; possibly TRBD1 for D (5 bases). Material: peripheral blood. The CDR3, as DNA: TGTGCCAGCAGCTTGGGCCCTCAGGGTGAGCAGTTCTTC. It specifies CASSLGPQGEQFF. The variable domain in full, completed from reference TRBV5-6 and TRBJ2-1, reads DAGVTQSPTHLIKTRGQQVTLRCSPKSGHDTVSWYQQALGQGPQFIFQYYEEEERQRGNFPDRFSGHQFPNYSSELNVNALLLGDSALYLCASSLGPQGEQFFGPGTRLTVL.